The 15 T cell receptor beta chains below come from one sample, sequenced in a study of CD8+ T cells in alopecia areata. In each case, RNA was isolated and then reverse transcribed into cDNA as the sequencing template. TCRdb's table, derived via immunoSEQ multiplex PCR, lists solely in-frame clones and lacks some. The repertoire holds about 42,000 clones, with just under 95% as singletons. As to treatment: oral pan-JAK inhibitor, 5-10 mg twice daily. The sequenced sample was CD8+ T cells sorted from blood, obtained at week 24, from a patient treated with tofacitinib. All receptors derive from a human donor with alopecia areata.

The rearrangement links TRBV19 to TRBJ1-2; D perhaps matches TRBD1 (5 bases). V gave up 6 bases and J gave up 7 bases, with 18 bases separating them. CDR3 length: 14 residues. Looked up from germline, CDR1 is LNHDA and CDR2 is SQIVND (reference sequence). The CDR3 coding sequence is TGTGCCAGTAGCCCGGGGGGACCAAGCTCTGGCTACACCTTC. Protein product: CASSPGGPSSGYTF.

The V and J genes are TRBV28 and TRBJ2-7; D remains ambiguous. Germline CDR1 reads MDHEN; CDR2 reads SYDVKM. The CDR3 extends over 13 amino acids. Trimming cost V 4 bases and J 0 bases, with 7 bases left between them. CDR3 coding DNA: TGTGCCAGCAGTTCTAGGATCTCCTACGAGCAGTACTTC. It specifies CASSSRISYEQYF. Full variable domain (remainder filled in from reference TRBV28 and TRBJ2-7): DVKVTQSSRYLVKRTGEKVFLECVQDMDHENMFWYRQDPGLGLRLIYFSYDVKMKEKGDIPEGYSVSREKKERFSLILESASTNQTSMYLCASSSRISYEQYFGPGTRLTVT.

The V call is TRBV4-3, the J call TRBJ2-1; 9 bases agree with TRBD2. The CDR3 totals 17 residues. V lost 0 bases to trimming and J lost 3 bases; unmatched junction nucleotides: 6. Germline V gene sequence: CDR1 LGHNA, CDR2 YSLEER. The DNA for the CDR3 is TGCGCCAGCAGCCAAGATTCCCTAGCGGGGTTCTACAATGAGCAGTTCTTC. It encodes CASSQDSLAGFYNEQFF.

The rearrangement links TRBV6-5 to TRBJ2-7, with D possibly matching TRBD1 (5 bases). CDR1 MNHEY and CDR2 SVGAGI come from the germline V gene. CDR3 length equals 14 residues. Trimming took 7 bases from V and 1 from J, leaving 14 bases between them. The CDR3 nucleotides are TGTGCCAGCATTAGAAGGGGTATTTCCTACGAGCAGTACTTC. Its protein product is CASIRRGISYEQYF.

The chain carries TRBV6-1 and TRBJ2-4; TRBD1 is a possible D gene (6 bases). The CDR3 consists of 17 residues. V was clipped by 2 bases and J by 5 bases, with 19 bases between them. The germline CDR1 and CDR2 sequences are MNHNS and SASEGT. DNA for the CDR3: TGTGCCAGCAGTGAATACCCTTTCGAACAGGGCGAAAACATTCAGTACTTC. This sequence encodes CASSEYPFEQGENIQYF.

The J gene is TRBJ2-7, the V gene TRBV29-1, with 11 bases identical to TRBD2. CDR1 is SQVTM and CDR2 is ANQGSEA in the germline V gene. Trimming removed 4 bases from V and 3 bases from J; junction bases left unmatched: 2. CDR3 length equals 13 residues. As DNA, the CDR3 is TGCAGCGTTGGACTAGCGGGGATCTACGAGCAGTACTTC. Protein: CSVGLAGIYEQYF.

This chain joins TRBV27 and TRBJ1-1, with a tentative D call TRBD1 (6 bases). The germline V and J ends were trimmed by 5 bases and 1 base, with 8 bases remaining between them. Looked up from germline, CDR1 is MNHEY and CDR2 is SMNVEV (reference sequence). The CDR3 spans 13 residues. CDR3 sequence reads: CASSRQANTEAFF. In DNA, the CDR3 is TGTGCCAGCAGTAGACAGGCGAACACTGAAGCTTTCTTT.

CDR3 loop: CASSQEGGNSYEQYF. The CDR3 DNA follows: TGCGCCAGCAGCCAAGAGGGCGGCAACTCCTACGAGCAGTACTTC. The chain joins TRBV4-1 to TRBJ2-7, with D unclear. In germline, CDR1 is MGHRA, CDR2 YSYEKL. With 0 bases removed from V and 0 bases from J, the gap between germline ends came to 9 bases. CDR3 length equals 15 residues.

This clone has just one count. The chain couples TRBV2 to TRBJ2-5; D is unclear. V was shortened by 3 bases and J by 1 base, with 6 bases between the two germline ends. This CDR3 is 13 amino acids long. Germline values: CDR1 SNHLY, CDR2 FYNNEI. CDR3 sequence: CASSDGPQETQYF. As DNA, the CDR3 is TGTGCCAGCAGTGATGGACCCCAAGAGACCCAGTACTTC.

The chain employs TRBV7-9 and TRBJ1-1; D is possibly TRBD1 (5 bases). V lost 8 bases, J lost 6 bases, and 16 bases lay in between. Looked up from germline, CDR1 is SEHNR and CDR2 is FQNEAQ (reference sequence). The CDR3 consists of 13 residues. CDR3 sequence (DNA): TGTGCCAGCGGGGGAAGGGGTAAGGCTGAAGCTTTCTTT. It specifies CASGGRGKAEAFF. The full variable domain, completed using reference TRBV7-9 and TRBJ1-1, is DTGVSQNPRHKITKRGQNVTFRCDPISEHNRLYWYRQTLGQGPEFLTYFQNEAQLEKSRLLSDRFSAERPKGSFSTLEIQRTEQGDSAMYLCASGGRGKAEAFFGQGTRLTVV.

This rearrangement joins TRBV30 to TRBJ2-7; perhaps TRBD1 as D (5 bases). This CDR3 contains 14 residues. The V gene lost 5 bases and the J gene lost 3 bases, with 17 bases spanning the gap. From germline, CDR1 is GTSNPN and CDR2 SVGIG (reference sequence). The CDR3 region has the DNA TGTGCCTGGTCTGAAAGGGGCATGCTCTACGAGCAGTACTTC. This sequence encodes CAWSERGMLYEQYF.

The chain uses TRBV6-5 and TRBJ2-7; possibly TRBD1 or TRBD2 for D (5 bases each). Germline V gene sequence: CDR1 MNHEY, CDR2 SVGAGI. V was trimmed by 5 bases and J by 7 bases, leaving 21 bases between them. The CDR3 runs to 15 residues. CDR3 amino acids: CASSPREGPGKEQYF. Here the CDR3 DNA reads TGTGCCAGCAGTCCCCGCGAGGGGCCGGGGAAGGAGCAGTACTTC.

The chain uses TRBV5-4 and TRBJ2-3; TRBD2 matches 7 bases. Germline assignment: CDR1 SGHNT and CDR2 YYREEE (reference sequence). The J segment lost 2 bases and the V segment lost 0 bases, leaving 6 bases of the junction unmatched. The CDR3 has 16 amino acids. The CDR3 nucleotides are TGTGCCAGCAGCTTGGCGGCGGGGGAACTCACAGATACGCAGTATTTT. It codes for CASSLAAGELTDTQYF.

The rearrangement joins TRBV27 to TRBJ2-1; D is unresolved. Germline V gene data show CDR1 as MNHEY and CDR2 as SMNVEV (reference sequence). This CDR3 comprises 12 residues. V lost 5 bases and J lost 7, with 9 bases in between. The CDR3 reads CASSITLNEQFF. The CDR3, as DNA: TGTGCCAGCAGTATCACACTAAATGAGCAGTTCTTC.

The V gene is TRBV27, the J gene TRBJ2-5, with 11 bases lining up with TRBD2. The CDR3 extends over 16 amino acids. Trimming cost V 2 bases and J 5 bases; bases outside gene matches: 7. Germline V CDR1 and CDR2: MNHEY, SMNVEV (reference sequence). CDR3 sequence reads: CASSLVAGGPLETQYF. In DNA, the CDR3 is TGTGCCAGCAGTTTAGTAGCGGGGGGGCCCCTTGAGACCCAGTACTTC.